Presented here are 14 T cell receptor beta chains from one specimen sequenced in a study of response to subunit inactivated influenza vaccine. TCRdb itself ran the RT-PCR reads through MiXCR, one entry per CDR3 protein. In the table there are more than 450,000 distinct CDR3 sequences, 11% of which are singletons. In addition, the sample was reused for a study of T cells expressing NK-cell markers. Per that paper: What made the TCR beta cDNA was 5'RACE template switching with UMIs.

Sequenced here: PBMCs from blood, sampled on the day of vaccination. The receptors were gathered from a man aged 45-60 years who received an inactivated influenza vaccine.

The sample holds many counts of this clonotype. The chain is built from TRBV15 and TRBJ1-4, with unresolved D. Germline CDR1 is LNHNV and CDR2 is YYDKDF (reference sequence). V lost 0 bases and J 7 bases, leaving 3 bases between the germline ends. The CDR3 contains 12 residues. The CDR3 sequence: CATSRDFEKLFF. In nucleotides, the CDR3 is TGTGCCACCAGCAGAGATTTTGAAAAACTGTTTTTT.

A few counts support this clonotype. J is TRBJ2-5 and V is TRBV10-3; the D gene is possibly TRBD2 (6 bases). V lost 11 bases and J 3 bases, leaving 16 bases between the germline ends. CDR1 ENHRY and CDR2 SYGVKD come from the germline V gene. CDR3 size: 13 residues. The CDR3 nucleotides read TGTGCCGCGAGCCGGGACTTGGAAGAGACCCAGTACTTC. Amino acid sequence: CAASRDLEETQYF.

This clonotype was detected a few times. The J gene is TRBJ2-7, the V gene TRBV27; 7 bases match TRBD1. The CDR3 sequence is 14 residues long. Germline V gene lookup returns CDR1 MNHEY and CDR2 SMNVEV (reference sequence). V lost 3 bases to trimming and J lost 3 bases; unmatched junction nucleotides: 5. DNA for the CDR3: TGTGCCAGCAGTTTTCAGGCAGGGGGCTACGAGCAGTACTTC. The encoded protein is CASSFQAGGYEQYF.

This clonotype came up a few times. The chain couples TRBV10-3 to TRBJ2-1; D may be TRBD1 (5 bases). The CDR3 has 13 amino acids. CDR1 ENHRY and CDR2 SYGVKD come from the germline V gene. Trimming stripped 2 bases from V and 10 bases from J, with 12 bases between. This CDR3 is CAISEVRAQEQFF. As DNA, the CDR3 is TGTGCCATCAGTGAGGTCAGGGCGCAAGAGCAGTTCTTC.

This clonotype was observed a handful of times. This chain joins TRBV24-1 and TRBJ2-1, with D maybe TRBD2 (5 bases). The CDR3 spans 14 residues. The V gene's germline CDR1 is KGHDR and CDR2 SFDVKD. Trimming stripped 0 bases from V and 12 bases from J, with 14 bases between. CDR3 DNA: TGTGCCACCAGTGATTTGCAATTTGGGAGAGGGCAGTTCTTC. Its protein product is CATSDLQFGRGQFF.

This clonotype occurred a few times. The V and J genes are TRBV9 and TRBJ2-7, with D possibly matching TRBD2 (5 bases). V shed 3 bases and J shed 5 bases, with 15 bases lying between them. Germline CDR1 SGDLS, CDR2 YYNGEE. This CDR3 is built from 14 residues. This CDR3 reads CASSDPRGGNEQYF. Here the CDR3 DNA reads TGTGCCAGCAGCGACCCCCGGGGTGGGAACGAGCAGTACTTC.

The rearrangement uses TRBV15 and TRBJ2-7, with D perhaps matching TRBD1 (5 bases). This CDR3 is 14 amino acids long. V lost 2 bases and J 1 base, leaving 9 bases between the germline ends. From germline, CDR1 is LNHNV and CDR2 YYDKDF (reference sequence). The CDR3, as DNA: TGTGCCACCAGCAGATACGACAGATCCTACGAGCAGTACTTC. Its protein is CATSRYDRSYEQYF. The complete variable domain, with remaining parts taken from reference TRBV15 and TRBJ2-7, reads DAMVIQNPRYQVTQFGKPVTLSCSQTLNHNVMYWYQQKSSQAPKLLFHYYDKDFNNEADTPDNFQSRRPNTSFCFLDIRSPGLGDTAMYLCATSRYDRSYEQYFGPGTRLTVT.

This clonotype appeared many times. CDR3 in DNA: TGTGCCACCAGTGACGGACAGGGGATAAAGACCCAGTACTTC. The encoded protein is CATSDGQGIKTQYF. The chain has TRBV24-1 and TRBJ2-5; 9 bases align to TRBD1. V dropped 4 bases and J dropped 6; count of bases not matched to a gene: 5. Germline V gene lookup returns CDR1 KGHDR and CDR2 SFDVKD. The CDR3 runs to 14 residues.

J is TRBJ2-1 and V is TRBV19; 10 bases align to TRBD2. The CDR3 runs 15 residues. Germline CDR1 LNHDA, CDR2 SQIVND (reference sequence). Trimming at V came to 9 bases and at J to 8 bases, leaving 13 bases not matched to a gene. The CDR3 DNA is TGTGCCAGCAGAGAGGTAGCGGGAGGCGGAGATGAGCAGTTCTTC. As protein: CASREVAGGGDEQFF.

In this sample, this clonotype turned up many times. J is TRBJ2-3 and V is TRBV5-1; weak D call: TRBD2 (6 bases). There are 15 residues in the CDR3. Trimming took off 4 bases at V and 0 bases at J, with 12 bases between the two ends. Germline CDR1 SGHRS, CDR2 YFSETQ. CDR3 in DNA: TGCGCCAGCAGCCCGGGACTGCAGAGCACAGATACGCAGTATTTT. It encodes CASSPGLQSTDTQYF.

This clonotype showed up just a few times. Written as DNA, the CDR3 is TGCGCCAGCAGCCACGGACAGGCTGGGGCTGAAGCTTTCTTT. It translates to CASSHGQAGAEAFF. The J gene is TRBJ1-1, the V gene TRBV4-3, with 7 bases lining up with TRBD1. CDR1 is LGHNA and CDR2 is YSLEER in the germline V gene. The CDR3 has 14 amino acids. The J segment lost 6 bases and the V segment lost 3 bases, leaving 7 bases of the junction unmatched.

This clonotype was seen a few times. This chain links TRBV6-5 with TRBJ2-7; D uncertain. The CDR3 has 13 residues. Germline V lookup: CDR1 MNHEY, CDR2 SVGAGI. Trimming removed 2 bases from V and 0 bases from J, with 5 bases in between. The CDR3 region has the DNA TGTGCCAGCAGTTACGAGAGCTCCTACGAGCAGTACTTC. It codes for CASSYESSYEQYF.

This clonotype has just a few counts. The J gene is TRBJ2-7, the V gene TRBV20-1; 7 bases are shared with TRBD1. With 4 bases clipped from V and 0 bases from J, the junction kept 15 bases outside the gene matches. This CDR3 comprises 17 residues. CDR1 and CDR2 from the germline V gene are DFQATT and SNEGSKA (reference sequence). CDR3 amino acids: CSAKSRGKRSDSYEQYF. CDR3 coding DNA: TGCAGTGCTAAAAGCAGGGGGAAACGTTCCGACTCCTACGAGCAGTACTTC.

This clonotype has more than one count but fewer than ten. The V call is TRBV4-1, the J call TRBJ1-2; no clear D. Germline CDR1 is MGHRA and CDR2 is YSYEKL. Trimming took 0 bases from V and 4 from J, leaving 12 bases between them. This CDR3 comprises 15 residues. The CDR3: CASSQDTETFYGYTF. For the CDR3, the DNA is TGCGCCAGCAGCCAAGATACAGAGACGTTCTATGGCTACACCTTC.